The present T cell receptor beta chain was sequenced within a study of blood T cell repertoires in COVID-19. Study information: From the United States, Italy and Spain came samples of acute and convalescent COVID-19. PBMCs, B-cell-depleted T cells, or T cells provided the cDNA or gDNA that made up the material.

Per the original methods: For nucleated cells, counts were estimated from reference gene primer amplification. Data came from immunoSEQ multiplex PCR; TCRdb stores just in-frame clones and leaves some out. Clonal size and the V and J genes are those of that table, whereas D and trimming came from the DNA. The sample consists of about 260,000 clones, 83% of them appearing once. The CDR3 spans 16 residues. The germline V gene encodes CDR1 SGHNT and CDR2 YENEEA. V lost 1 base and J lost 4, with 15 bases in between. The chain links TRBV11-3 to TRBJ2-3, with D tentatively TRBD1 (6 bases). Sequenced: peripheral blood. The sequence derives from a woman between 50 and 59 years old who had recovered from COVID-19. Written as DNA, the CDR3 is TGTGCCAGCAGCTTAGGATTCACAGGGATCCCAGATACGCAGTATTTT. This gives the protein CASSLGFTGIPDTQYF.